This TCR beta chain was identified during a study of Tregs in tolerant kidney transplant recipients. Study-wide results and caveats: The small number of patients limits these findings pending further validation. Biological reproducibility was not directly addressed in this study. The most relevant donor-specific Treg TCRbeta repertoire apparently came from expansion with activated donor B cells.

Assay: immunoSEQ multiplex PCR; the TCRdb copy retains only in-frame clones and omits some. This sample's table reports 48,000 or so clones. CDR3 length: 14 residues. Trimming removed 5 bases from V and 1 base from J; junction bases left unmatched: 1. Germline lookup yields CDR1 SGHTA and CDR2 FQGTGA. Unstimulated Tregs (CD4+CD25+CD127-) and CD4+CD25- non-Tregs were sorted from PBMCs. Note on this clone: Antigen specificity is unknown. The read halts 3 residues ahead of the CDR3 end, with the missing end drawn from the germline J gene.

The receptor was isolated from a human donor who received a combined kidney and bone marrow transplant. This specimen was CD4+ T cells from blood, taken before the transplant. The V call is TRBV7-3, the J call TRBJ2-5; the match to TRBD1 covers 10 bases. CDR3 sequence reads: CASSRTGGQETQYF. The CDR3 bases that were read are TGTGCCAGCAGCCGGACAGGGGGCCAAGAGACC. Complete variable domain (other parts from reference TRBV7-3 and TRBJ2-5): GAGVSQTPSNKVTEKGKYVELRCDPISGHTALYWYRQSLGQGPEFLIYFQGTGAADDSGLPNDRFFAVRPEGSVSTLKIQRTERGDSAVYLCASSRTGGQETQYFGPGTRLLVL.